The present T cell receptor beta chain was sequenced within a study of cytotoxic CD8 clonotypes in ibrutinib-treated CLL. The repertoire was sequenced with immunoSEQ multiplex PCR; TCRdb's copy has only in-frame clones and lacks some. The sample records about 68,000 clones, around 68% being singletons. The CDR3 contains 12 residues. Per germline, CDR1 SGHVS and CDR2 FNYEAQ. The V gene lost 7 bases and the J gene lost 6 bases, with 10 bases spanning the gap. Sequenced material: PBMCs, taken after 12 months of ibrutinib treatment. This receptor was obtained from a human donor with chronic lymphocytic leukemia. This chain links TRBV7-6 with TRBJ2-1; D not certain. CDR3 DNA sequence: TGTGCCAGCACCTCGCTCGGCAATGAGCAGTTCTTC. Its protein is CASTSLGNEQFF.